This TCR beta chain was observed in a study of spatial heterogeneity in lung cancer. Study as a whole: More beta-chain than alpha-chain sequences were consistently detected. Across the raw uncorrected reads, a unique TCR and UMI combination was observed, on average, more than ten times.

The time point here: sample taken at primary tumor resection. TCRs were sequenced from unsorted whole RNA of tumor, nontumor lung or PBMC. There were around 72 donors, all of them untreated patients with early-stage non-small cell lung cancer. This clonotype was detected a few times. Every TCR cDNA molecule carried a tag that served as a unique molecular identifier. A single record per CDR3 protein comes from TCRdb applying MiXCR to the 5' RACE reads. The sample carries about 36,000 distinct CDR3 sequences, around 5% recorded once. CDR1 is GTSNPN and CDR2 is SVGIG in the germline V gene (reference sequence). The CDR3 has 13 residues. Trimming stripped 0 bases from V and 8 bases from J, with 13 bases between.

The sample in question was PBMCs, obtained at surgery. The chain employs TRBV30 and TRBJ1-1; D is possibly TRBD1 (5 bases). The sequence derives from a female donor with early-stage non-small cell lung cancer. CDR3 nucleotide sequence: TGTGCCTGGAGTGTACTGGGACGAGGAGAAGCTTTCTTT. This encodes CAWSVLGRGEAFF.